The 9 T cell receptor beta chains listed next were all sequenced from one sample in a study of regulatory T cells in long-lasting Graves disease. Documented time point: newly diagnosed GD, antithyroid drugs for less than 3 months. After RNA was extracted from PBMCs, the TCR library was made from it. With iRepertoire HTBI primers and Arm-PCR of CDR3 regions, TCR beta libraries were built. TCRdb ran MiXCR on the multiplex PCR reads and lists one entry per CDR3 protein. Of around 330,000 distinct CDR3 sequences detected, 15% to 20% appear once; the ten largest clones hold about two fifths. The starting material was peripheral blood mononuclear cells (PBMCs), obtained at new diagnosis, from a patient treated with antithyroid drugs. The receptors come from a female donor with Graves disease.

As concerns this clonotype: This may be a read error: a much more frequent sequence differs by one nucleotide. V usage is TRBV9 and J usage is TRBJ1-1; 7 nucleotides match TRBD1. The V gene end was trimmed by 4 bases and the J gene end by 3 bases; junction bases not matched to a gene: 3. Germline V CDR1 and CDR2: SGDLS, YYNGEE. The CDR3 consists of 13 residues. This CDR3 reads CASSPTGYTEAFF. As DNA, the CDR3 is TGTGCCAGCAGCCCGACAGGGTACACTGAAGCTTTCTTT.

This clonotype was recorded at least ten times. The genes are TRBV28 and TRBJ1-1; 8 bases agree with TRBD1. From germline, CDR1 is MDHEN and CDR2 SYDVKM. V dropped 6 bases and J dropped 4; count of bases not matched to a gene: 4. This CDR3 is built from 13 residues. CDR3 protein: CASRNRGITEAFF. As DNA, the CDR3 is TGTGCCAGCAGGAACAGGGGGATCACTGAAGCTTTCTTT.

This clonotype was found many times. V is TRBV10-3 and J is TRBJ2-7; D possibly corresponds to TRBD2 (6 bases). V was shortened by 3 bases and J by 9 bases, with 18 bases between the two germline ends. The CDR3 runs to 14 residues. The germline CDR1 and CDR2 sequences are ENHRY and SYGVKD. The chain's CDR3 is CAISESGSAGRQYF. The CDR3 region has the DNA TGTGCCATCAGTGAAAGCGGGTCCGCGGGAAGGCAGTACTTC.

This clonotype was detected ten times or more. The CDR3 DNA sequence: TGTGCCAGCAGTTTCACCCAGGCGGGCGAGCAGTACTTC. This gives the protein CASSFTQAGEQYF. The J gene is TRBJ2-7, the V gene TRBV27; TRBD2 might be the D (5 bases). The germline V gene has CDR1 MNHEY and CDR2 SMNVEV (reference sequence). V was pared by 3 bases and J by 6 bases, with 12 bases between. The CDR3 has 13 residues.

The sample holds many counts of this clonotype. One end of the junction does not line up with germline, which may come from a read error. The chain uses TRBV27 and TRBJ1-1, with 7 bases identical to TRBD1. The CDR3 consists of 14 residues. Germline CDR1 MNHEY, CDR2 SMNVEV (reference sequence). The CDR3 protein is CASSLGTENTEAFF. CDR3 sequence (DNA): TGTGCCAGTAGTTTAGGGACAGAAAACACTGAAGCTTTCTTT.

This clonotype was seen repeatedly, ten times or more. The chain has TRBV25-1 and TRBJ2-3; 7 bases map to TRBD2. V trimming: 0 bases; J trimming: 2 bases; junction bases outside the gene matches: 5. Germline values: CDR1 MGHDK, CDR2 SYGVNS. The CDR3 sequence is 16 residues long. CDR3 sequence: CASSEYIAGATDTQYF. The CDR3 DNA follows: TGTGCCAGCAGTGAATATATCGCGGGAGCCACAGATACGCAGTATTTT.

This clonotype was detected ten times or more. This rearrangement joins TRBV6-1 to TRBJ2-1, with D tentatively TRBD2 (6 bases). Trimming removed 5 bases at V and 6 bases at J, with 20 bases between. The CDR3 loop spans 16 amino acids. The V gene's germline CDR1 is MNHNS and CDR2 SASEGT. CDR3 DNA: TGTGCCAGCAGTCGGGGGAGGATTAGAACTGTCAATGAGCAGTTCTTC. Encoded protein: CASSRGRIRTVNEQFF.

This clonotype has at least ten counts. This sequence joins TRBV2 and TRBJ2-5; weak D call: TRBD2 (6 bases). There are 15 residues in the CDR3. Looked up from germline, CDR1 is SNHLY and CDR2 is FYNNEI. V shed 6 bases and J shed 2 bases, with 16 bases lying between them. DNA of the CDR3: TGTGCCAGCAGCTCCTTAGGTGGGAGGCAAGAGACCCAGTACTTC. Amino acid sequence: CASSSLGGRQETQYF.

V is TRBV12-3 or TRBV12-4 and J is TRBJ2-7, with D perhaps matching TRBD2 (5 bases). The CDR3 has 16 amino acids. Trimming took off 8 bases at V and 7 bases at J, with 27 bases between the two ends. The CDR3 sequence is CASQRGGGSIKAEQYF. The CDR3 DNA reads TGTGCCAGCCAACGTGGAGGTGGATCGATAAAAGCGGAGCAGTACTTC.